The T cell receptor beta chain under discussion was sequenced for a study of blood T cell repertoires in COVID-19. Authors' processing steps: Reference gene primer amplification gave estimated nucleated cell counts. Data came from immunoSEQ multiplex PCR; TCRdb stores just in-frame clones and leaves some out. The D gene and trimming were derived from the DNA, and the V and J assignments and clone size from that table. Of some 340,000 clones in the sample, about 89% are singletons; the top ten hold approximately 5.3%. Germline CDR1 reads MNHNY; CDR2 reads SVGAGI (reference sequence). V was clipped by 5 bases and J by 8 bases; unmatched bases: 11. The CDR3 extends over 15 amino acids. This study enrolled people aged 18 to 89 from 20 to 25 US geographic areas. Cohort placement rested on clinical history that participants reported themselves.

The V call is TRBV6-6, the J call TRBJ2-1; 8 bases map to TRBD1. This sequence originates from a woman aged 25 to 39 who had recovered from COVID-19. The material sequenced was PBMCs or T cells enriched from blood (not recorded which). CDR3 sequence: CASSPLGQALDEQFF. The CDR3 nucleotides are TGTGCCAGCAGTCCCCTGGGACAGGCTCTCGATGAGCAGTTCTTC.